These 15 T cell receptor beta chains were sequenced from one sample in a study of T-cell reconstitution after alpha-beta-depleted transplantation in children. Construction of the TCRbeta library involved unique molecular identifiers. TCRdb reprocessed the PCR reads via MiXCR and lists one record per CDR3 protein. The sample gives fewer than 1 million distinct CDR3 sequences, 15% to 20% of which show up once; just under 5% is in the top ten. Source: PBMCs, mostly from graft donor cells, taken 360 days after TCRalphabeta/CD19-depleted stem cell transplant. The source of these receptors is a male patient under 18 who had a stem cell transplant for acute lymphoblastic leukemia, so the T cells may come from the graft donor.

The chain is built from TRBV3-1 and TRBJ2-7; either TRBD1 or TRBD2 may fit D (5 bases each). The germline V gene encodes CDR1 LGHDT and CDR2 YNNKEL (reference sequence). V was clipped by 1 base and J by 3 bases, with 10 bases between them. The CDR3 runs to 14 residues. CDR3 in DNA: TGTGCCAGCAGCCAAGTGATGGGGGACTACGAGCAGTACTTC. It is translated as CASSQVMGDYEQYF.

This clonotype was counted a few times. The chain uses TRBV4-1 and TRBJ2-3; D remains unclear. The V gene lost 4 bases and the J gene lost 1 base, with 12 bases spanning the gap. This CDR3 is built from 15 residues. Germline values: CDR1 MGHRA, CDR2 YSYEKL. The CDR3 is CASSPQRRGTDTQYF. CDR3 coding DNA: TGCGCCAGCAGCCCACAGCGACGGGGCACAGATACGCAGTATTTT.

The table lists this clonotype with a few counts. V usage is TRBV5-1 and J usage is TRBJ2-1, with 7 bases fitting TRBD2. Germline CDR1 SGHRS, CDR2 YFSETQ. V was pared by 4 bases and J by 0 bases, with 7 bases of the junction left unmatched. The CDR3 length is 16 residues. Here the CDR3 reads CASSGQGGSSYNEQFF. CDR3 nucleotide sequence: TGCGCCAGCAGCGGGCAGGGAGGGAGCTCCTACAATGAGCAGTTCTTC.

This clonotype was seen a few times. This sequence joins TRBV29-1 and TRBJ2-7; 7 bases match TRBD1. Germline V gene data show CDR1 as SQVTM and CDR2 as ANQGSEA. This CDR3 spans 14 amino acids. V dropped 3 bases and J dropped 2; count of bases not matched to a gene: 7. In nucleotides, the CDR3 is TGCAGCGTTGAGAACACAGGGGTGCCCTACGAGCAGTACTTC. Translation: CSVENTGVPYEQYF.

In this sample, this clonotype turned up many times. The chain links TRBV20-1 to TRBJ2-1; 10 bases match TRBD2. Trimming took 7 bases from V and 1 from J; bases not matched to a gene: 10. The CDR3 contains 16 residues. CDR1 and CDR2 (germline): DFQATT, SNEGSKA (reference sequence). CDR3 sequence reads: CSVRGTSARSYNEQFF. The CDR3 DNA is TGCAGTGTTAGGGGGACTAGCGCAAGATCCTACAATGAGCAGTTCTTC.

This clonotype was observed a few times. This chain uses TRBV20-1 with TRBJ2-2; D is undetermined. The CDR3 extends over 16 amino acids. V lost 0 bases to trimming and J lost 0 bases, with 11 bases between them. Germline CDR1 reads DFQATT; CDR2 reads SNEGSKA (reference sequence). Here the CDR3 reads CSARDVGITNTGELFF. The CDR3 nucleotides read TGCAGTGCTAGAGATGTCGGCATAACGAACACCGGGGAGCTGTTTTTT.

In nucleotides, the CDR3 is TGTGCCAGCAGCTTACTAGCGGGAGGAGGGGCAGATACGCAGTATTTT. Translated: CASSLLAGGGADTQYF. The chain links TRBV7-3 to TRBJ2-3; 11 bases align to TRBD2. The CDR3 totals 16 residues. V gave up 2 bases and J gave up 4 bases; unmatched junction bases: 5. The V gene's germline CDR1 is SGHTA and CDR2 FQGTGA.

The chain joins TRBV7-9 to TRBJ2-3; D remains unclear. CDR1 and CDR2 (germline): SEHNR, FQNEAQ (reference sequence). V lost 2 bases to trimming and J lost 0 bases, with 9 bases between them. The CDR3 runs to 15 residues. The CDR3: CASSLTTASTDTQYF. The CDR3 nucleotides are TGTGCCAGCAGCTTAACCACCGCTAGCACAGATACGCAGTATTTT.

V is TRBV4-2 and J is TRBJ2-1; 8 nucleotides line up with TRBD2. Looked up from germline, CDR1 is LGHNA and CDR2 is YNFKEQ. After removal of 2 bases from V and 12 bases from J, the junction contained 18 bases not matched to a gene. This CDR3 is built from 17 residues. The CDR3 protein is CASSQRKGLVQSSGQFF. As DNA, the CDR3 is TGTGCCAGCAGCCAAAGAAAGGGACTAGTCCAATCTTCTGGGCAGTTCTTC.

This clonotype occurred a few times. The chain employs TRBV20-1 and TRBJ2-2; the D gene is possibly TRBD2 (5 bases). V was cut by 1 base and J by 7 bases, with 13 bases left in between. This CDR3 region has 14 residues. The germline gives CDR1 DFQATT, CDR2 SNEGSKA (reference sequence). The CDR3 protein is CSARGKGGGGELFF. CDR3 DNA: TGCAGTGCTAGAGGGAAAGGAGGCGGCGGGGAGCTGTTTTTT.

The rearrangement joins TRBV3-1 to TRBJ2-2; 10 positions agree with TRBD1. The germline CDR1 and CDR2 sequences are LGHDT and YNNKEL (reference sequence). The V segment lost 4 bases and the J segment 5 bases; nucleotides outside the gene matches: 10. This CDR3 comprises 17 residues. The CDR3 sequence: CASSPKIGQGGTGELFF. In nucleotides, the CDR3 is TGTGCCAGCAGCCCAAAGATCGGACAGGGGGGGACCGGGGAGCTGTTTTTT.

This clonotype was observed many times. Here the CDR3 reads CASSPTSGYNEQFF. The CDR3 DNA reads as TGCGCCAGCAGCCCCACTAGCGGGTACAATGAGCAGTTCTTC. The chain couples TRBV4-1 to TRBJ2-1; 9 bases are a match to TRBD2. Trimming at V came to 4 bases and at J to 4 bases, leaving 2 bases not matched to a gene. Germline V gives CDR1 MGHRA, CDR2 YSYEKL. There are 14 residues in the CDR3.

The DNA for the CDR3 is TGTGCCAGTACCGAGACAGGGAGGGGCAATCAGCCCCAGCATTTT. This gives the protein CASTETGRGNQPQHF. The chain combines TRBV19 with TRBJ1-5; 7 bases match TRBD1. J lost 2 bases, V lost 7 bases, and 8 bases had no gene match. The CDR3 runs 15 residues. CDR1 is LNHDA and CDR2 is SQIVND in the germline V gene (reference sequence). The whole variable domain, filled in from reference TRBV19 and TRBJ1-5, reads DGGITQSPKYLFRKEGQNVTLSCEQNLNHDAMYWYRQDPGQGLRLIYYSQIVNDFQKGDIAEGYSVSREKKESFPLTVTSAQKNPTAFYLCASTETGRGNQPQHFGDGTRLSIL.

This clonotype came up a few times. This chain uses TRBV6-2 or TRBV6-3 with TRBJ2-7; a weak D match, TRBD2 (6 bases). Deletions cut 0 bases from V and 2 bases from J, with 14 bases between. Germline CDR1 is MNHEY and CDR2 is SVGEGT. There are 16 residues in the CDR3. This CDR3 reads CASSYSGEAAPYEQYF. CDR3 coding DNA: TGTGCCAGCAGTTACTCAGGGGAGGCCGCGCCCTACGAGCAGTACTTC.

This chain connects TRBV12-3 or TRBV12-4 to TRBJ2-7, with D unresolved. The CDR3 consists of 13 residues. The germline V and J ends were trimmed by 3 bases and 6 bases, with 12 bases remaining between them. The CDR3 loop is CASSFAHTVEQYF. The CDR3, as DNA: TGTGCCAGCAGTTTTGCCCACACTGTCGAGCAGTACTTC.